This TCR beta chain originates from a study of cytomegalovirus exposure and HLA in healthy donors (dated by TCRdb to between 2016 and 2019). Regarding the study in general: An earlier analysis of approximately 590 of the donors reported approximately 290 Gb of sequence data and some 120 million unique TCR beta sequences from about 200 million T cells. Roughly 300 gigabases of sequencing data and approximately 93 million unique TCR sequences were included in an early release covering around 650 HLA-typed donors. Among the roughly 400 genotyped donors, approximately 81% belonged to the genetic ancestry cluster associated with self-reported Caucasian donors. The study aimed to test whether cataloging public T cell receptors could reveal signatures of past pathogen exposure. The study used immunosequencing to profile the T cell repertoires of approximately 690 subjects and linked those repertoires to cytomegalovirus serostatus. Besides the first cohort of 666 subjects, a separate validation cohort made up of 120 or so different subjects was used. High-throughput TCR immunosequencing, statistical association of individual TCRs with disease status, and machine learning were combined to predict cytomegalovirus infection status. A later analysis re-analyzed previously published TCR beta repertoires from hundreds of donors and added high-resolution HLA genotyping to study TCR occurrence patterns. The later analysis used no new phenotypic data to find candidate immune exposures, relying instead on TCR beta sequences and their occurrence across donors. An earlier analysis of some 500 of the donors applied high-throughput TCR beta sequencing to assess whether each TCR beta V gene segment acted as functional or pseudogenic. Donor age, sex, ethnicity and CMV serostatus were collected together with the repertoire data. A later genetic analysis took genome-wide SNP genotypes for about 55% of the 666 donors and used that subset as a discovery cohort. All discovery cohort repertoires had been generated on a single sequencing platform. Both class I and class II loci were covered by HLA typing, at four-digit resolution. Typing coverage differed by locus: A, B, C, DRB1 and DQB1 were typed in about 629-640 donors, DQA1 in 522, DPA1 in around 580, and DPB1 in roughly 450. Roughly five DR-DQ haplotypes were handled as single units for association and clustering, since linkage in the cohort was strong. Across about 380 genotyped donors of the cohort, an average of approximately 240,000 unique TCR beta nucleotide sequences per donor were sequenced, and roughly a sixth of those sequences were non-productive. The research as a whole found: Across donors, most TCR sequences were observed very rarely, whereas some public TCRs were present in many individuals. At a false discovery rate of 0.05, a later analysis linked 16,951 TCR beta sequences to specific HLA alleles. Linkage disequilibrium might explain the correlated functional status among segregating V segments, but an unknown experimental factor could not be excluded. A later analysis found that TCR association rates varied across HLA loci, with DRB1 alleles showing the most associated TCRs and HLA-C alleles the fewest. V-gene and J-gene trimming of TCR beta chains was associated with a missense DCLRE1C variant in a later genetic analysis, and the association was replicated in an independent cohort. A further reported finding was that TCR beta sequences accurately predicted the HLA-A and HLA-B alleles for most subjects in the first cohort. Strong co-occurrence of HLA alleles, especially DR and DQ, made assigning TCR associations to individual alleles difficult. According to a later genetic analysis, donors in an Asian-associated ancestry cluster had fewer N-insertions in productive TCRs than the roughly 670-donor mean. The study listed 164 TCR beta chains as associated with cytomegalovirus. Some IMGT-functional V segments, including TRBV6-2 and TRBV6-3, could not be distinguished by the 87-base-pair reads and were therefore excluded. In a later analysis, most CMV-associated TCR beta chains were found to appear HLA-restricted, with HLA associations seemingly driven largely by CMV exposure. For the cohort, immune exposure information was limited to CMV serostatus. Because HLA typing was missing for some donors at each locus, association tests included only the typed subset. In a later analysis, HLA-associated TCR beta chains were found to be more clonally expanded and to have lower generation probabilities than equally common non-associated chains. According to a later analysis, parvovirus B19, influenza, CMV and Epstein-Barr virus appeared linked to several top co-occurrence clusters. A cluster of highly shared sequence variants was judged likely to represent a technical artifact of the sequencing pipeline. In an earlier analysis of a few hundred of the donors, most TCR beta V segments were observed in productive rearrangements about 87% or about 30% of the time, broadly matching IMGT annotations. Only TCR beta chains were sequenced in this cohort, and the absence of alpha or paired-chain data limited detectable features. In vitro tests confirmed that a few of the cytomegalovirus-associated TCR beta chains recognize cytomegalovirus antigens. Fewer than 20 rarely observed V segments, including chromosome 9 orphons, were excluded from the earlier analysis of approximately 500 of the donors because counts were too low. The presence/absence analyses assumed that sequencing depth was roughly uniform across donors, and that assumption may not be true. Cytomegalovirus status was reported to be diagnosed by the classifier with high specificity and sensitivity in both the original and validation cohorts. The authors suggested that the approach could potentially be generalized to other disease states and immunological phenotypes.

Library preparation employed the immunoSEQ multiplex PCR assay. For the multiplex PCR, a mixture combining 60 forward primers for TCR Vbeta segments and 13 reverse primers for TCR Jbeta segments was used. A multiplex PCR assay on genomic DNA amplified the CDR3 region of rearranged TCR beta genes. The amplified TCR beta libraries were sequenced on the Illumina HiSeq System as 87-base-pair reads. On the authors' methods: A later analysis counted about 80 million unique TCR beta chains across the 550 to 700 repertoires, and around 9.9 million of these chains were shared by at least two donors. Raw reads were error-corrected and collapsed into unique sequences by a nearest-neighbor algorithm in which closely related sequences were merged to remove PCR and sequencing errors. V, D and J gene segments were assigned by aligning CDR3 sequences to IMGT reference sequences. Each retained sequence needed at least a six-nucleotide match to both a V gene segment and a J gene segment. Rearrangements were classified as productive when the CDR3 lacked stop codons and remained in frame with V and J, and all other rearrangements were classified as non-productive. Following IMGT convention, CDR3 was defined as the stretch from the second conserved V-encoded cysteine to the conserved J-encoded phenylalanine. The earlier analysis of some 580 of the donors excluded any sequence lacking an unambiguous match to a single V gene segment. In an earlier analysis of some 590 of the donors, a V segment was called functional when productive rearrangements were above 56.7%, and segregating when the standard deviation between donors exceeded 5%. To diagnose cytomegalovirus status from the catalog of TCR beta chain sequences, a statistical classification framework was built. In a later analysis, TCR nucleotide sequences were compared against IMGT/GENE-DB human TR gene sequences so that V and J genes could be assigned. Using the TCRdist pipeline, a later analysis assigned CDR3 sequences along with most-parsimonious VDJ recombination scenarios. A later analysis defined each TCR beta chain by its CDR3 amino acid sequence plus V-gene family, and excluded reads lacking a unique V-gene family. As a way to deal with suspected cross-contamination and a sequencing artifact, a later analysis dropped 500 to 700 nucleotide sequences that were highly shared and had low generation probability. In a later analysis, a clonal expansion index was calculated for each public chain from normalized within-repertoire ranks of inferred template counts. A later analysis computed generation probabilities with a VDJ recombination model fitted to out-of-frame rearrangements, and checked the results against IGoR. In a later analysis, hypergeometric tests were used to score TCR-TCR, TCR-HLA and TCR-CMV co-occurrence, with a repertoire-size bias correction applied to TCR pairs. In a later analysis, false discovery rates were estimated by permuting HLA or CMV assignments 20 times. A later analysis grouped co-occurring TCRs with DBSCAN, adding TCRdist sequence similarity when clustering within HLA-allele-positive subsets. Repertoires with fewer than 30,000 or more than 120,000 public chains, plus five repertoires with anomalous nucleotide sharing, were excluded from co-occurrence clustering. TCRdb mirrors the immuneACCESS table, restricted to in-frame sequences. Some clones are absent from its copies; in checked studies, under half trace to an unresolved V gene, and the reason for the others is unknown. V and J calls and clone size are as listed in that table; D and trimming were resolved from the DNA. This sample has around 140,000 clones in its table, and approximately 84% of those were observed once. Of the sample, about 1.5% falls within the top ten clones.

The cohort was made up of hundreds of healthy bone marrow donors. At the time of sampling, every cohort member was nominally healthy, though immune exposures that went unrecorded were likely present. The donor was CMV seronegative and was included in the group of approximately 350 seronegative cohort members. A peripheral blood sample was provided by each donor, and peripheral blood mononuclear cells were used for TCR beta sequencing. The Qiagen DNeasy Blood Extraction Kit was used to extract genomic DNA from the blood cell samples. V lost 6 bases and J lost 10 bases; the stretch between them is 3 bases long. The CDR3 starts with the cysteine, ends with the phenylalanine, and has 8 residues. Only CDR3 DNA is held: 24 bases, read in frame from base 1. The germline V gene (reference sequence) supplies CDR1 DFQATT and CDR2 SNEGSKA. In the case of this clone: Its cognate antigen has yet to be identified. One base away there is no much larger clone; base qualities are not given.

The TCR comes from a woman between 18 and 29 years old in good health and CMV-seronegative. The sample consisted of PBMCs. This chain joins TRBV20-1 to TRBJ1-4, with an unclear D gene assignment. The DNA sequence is TGCAGTGCCGGAAAACTGTTTTTT. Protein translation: CSAGKLFF.